Listed here are 16 T cell receptor beta chains from one sample, sequenced in a study of cytomegalovirus exposure and HLA in healthy donors. Primers: 60 Vbeta forward and 13 Jbeta reverse. Produced via immunoSEQ multiplex PCR; TCRdb's table is partial and in-frame only. The data hold tens of thousands of clones, with approximately 80% observed a single time. Specimen: PBMCs. These receptors all stem from a man aged 50-59 years in good health and CMV-seronegative.

The V gene is TRBV5-6, the J gene TRBJ2-3; TRBD2 agrees at 8 bases. CDR3 length: 16 amino acids. With 4 bases clipped from V and 2 bases from J, the junction kept 9 bases outside the gene matches. Per germline, CDR1 SGHDT and CDR2 YYEEEE. CDR3 sequence (DNA): TGTGCCAGCAGCCCTGGCACTAGCGGACCCACAGATACGCAGTATTTT. It specifies CASSPGTSGPTDTQYF. The whole variable domain, filled in from reference TRBV5-6 and TRBJ2-3, reads DAGVTQSPTHLIKTRGQQVTLRCSPKSGHDTVSWYQQALGQGPQFIFQYYEEEERQRGNFPDRFSGHQFPNYSSELNVNALLLGDSALYLCASSPGTSGPTDTQYFGPGTRLTVL.

The V call is TRBV7-9, the J call TRBJ2-3, with 9 bases matching TRBD2. J gave up 2 bases and V 7 bases, and 7 bases lay outside the gene matches. This CDR3 spans 15 amino acids. Germline CDR1 reads SEHNR; CDR2 reads FQNEAQ (reference sequence). The CDR3 spells CASIRGLAATDTQYF. In DNA form, the CDR3 reads TGTGCCAGCATACGGGGACTAGCAGCCACAGATACGCAGTATTTT.

The V call is TRBV11-2, the J call TRBJ2-7, with D maybe TRBD2 (6 bases). V lost 2 bases and J lost 0, with 11 bases in between. Germline V gene data show CDR1 as SGHAT and CDR2 as FQNNGV. The CDR3 is made up of 15 amino acids. CDR3 DNA sequence: TGTGCCAGCAGCTTACAAGGGACTCACTCCTACGAGCAGTACTTC. Translating gives CASSLQGTHSYEQYF. Using reference TRBV11-2 and TRBJ2-7 for the parts outside the CDR3, the full variable domain is EAGVAQSPRYKIIEKRQSVAFWCNPISGHATLYWYQQILGQGPKLLIQFQNNGVVDDSQLPKDRFSAERLKGVDSTLKIQPAKLEDSAVYLCASSLQGTHSYEQYFGPGTRLTVT.

The chain has TRBV10-3 and TRBJ2-1, with TRBD2 matching over 14 bases. Trimming at V came to 4 bases and at J to 6 bases, leaving 5 bases not matched to a gene. The CDR3 contains 16 residues. Per the germline V gene, CDR1 is ENHRY and CDR2 is SYGVKD. CDR3 amino acids: CAISGTSGRSINEQFF. CDR3 DNA: TGTGCCATCAGTGGGACTAGCGGGAGGTCAATCAATGAGCAGTTCTTC.

This clone was counted only a few times. The chain couples TRBV5-1 to TRBJ2-5; 8 bases map to TRBD2. The germline V gene has CDR1 SGHRS and CDR2 YFSETQ. With 0 bases clipped from V and 4 bases from J, the junction kept 8 bases outside the gene matches. This CDR3 has 16 amino acids. CDR3 sequence (DNA): TGCGCCAGCAGCTTGGCCGCAGGGAGCGGGGGAGAGACCCAGTACTTC. Amino acids: CASSLAAGSGGETQYF.

The CDR3 loop is CSVEGGDYGYTF. The CDR3 nucleotides are TGCAGCGTTGAAGGGGGCGACTATGGCTACACCTTC. The rearrangement uses TRBV29-1 and TRBJ1-2, with D maybe TRBD1 (5 bases). CDR1 is SQVTM and CDR2 is ANQGSEA in the germline V gene. Trimming took 1 base from V and 3 from J, leaving 6 bases between them. The CDR3 covers 12 residues. The variable domain in full, with the rest retrieved from reference TRBV29-1 and TRBJ1-2, is SAVISQKPSRDICQRGTSLTIQCQVDSQVTMMFWYRQQPGQSLTLIATANQGSEATYESGFVIDKFPISRPNLTFSTLTVSNMSPEDSSIYLCSVEGGDYGYTFGSGTRLTVV.

This chain's CDR3 is CASSRLAGDPYEQYF. CDR3 coding DNA: TGTGCCAGCAGCCGACTAGCGGGGGACCCCTACGAGCAGTACTTC. The rearrangement links TRBV6-1 to TRBJ2-7, with 12 bases fitting TRBD2. Germline V CDR1 and CDR2: MNHNS, SASEGT. CDR3 size: 15 residues. The J segment lost 2 bases and the V segment lost 6 bases, leaving 5 bases of the junction unmatched.

The chain joins TRBV28 to TRBJ2-7; TRBD2 might be the D (5 bases). The CDR3 consists of 14 residues. In germline, CDR1 is MDHEN, CDR2 SYDVKM. With 8 bases removed from V and 0 bases from J, the gap between germline ends came to 14 bases. The CDR3 loop reads CASLRGRASYEQYF. Written as DNA, the CDR3 is TGTGCCAGCTTACGGGGAAGGGCCTCCTACGAGCAGTACTTC.

The rearrangement joins TRBV9 to TRBJ2-1; possible D gene TRBD2, 7 bases. Germline lookup yields CDR1 SGDLS and CDR2 YYNGEE. V was shortened by 0 bases and J by 4 bases, with 17 bases between the two germline ends. CDR3 length equals 17 residues. CDR3 sequence reads: CASSVVPAGEGYNEQFF. CDR3 sequence (DNA): TGTGCCAGCAGCGTAGTCCCGGCAGGGGAGGGTTACAATGAGCAGTTCTTC.

This chain links TRBV10-1 with TRBJ2-2; no clear D gene. The germline gives CDR1 WNHNN, CDR2 SYGVQD (reference sequence). CDR3 length: 12 residues. Deletions cut 4 bases from V and 4 bases from J, with 4 bases between. The CDR3 here is CASSAVTGELFF. The CDR3 coding sequence is TGCGCCAGCAGTGCAGTCACCGGGGAGCTGTTTTTT.

J is TRBJ2-1 and V is TRBV2; TRBD2 matches 9 bases. CDR3 length equals 16 residues. Germline V gene data show CDR1 as SNHLY and CDR2 as FYNNEI. The junction had 4 bases not matched to a gene; V was cut back by 4 bases and J by 0 bases. CDR3 loop: CASSVPSGNSYNEQFF. CDR3 DNA sequence: TGTGCCAGCAGTGTCCCTAGCGGGAACTCCTACAATGAGCAGTTCTTC.

The J gene is TRBJ1-2, the V gene TRBV4-1; D remains ambiguous. Between the trimmed V and J ends, which lost 0 bases and 4 bases, there was a span of 12 bases. Germline V lookup: CDR1 MGHRA, CDR2 YSYEKL. The CDR3 is made up of 15 amino acids. Here the CDR3 DNA reads TGCGCCAGCAGCCAAGAATGGGCGCGGGTCTATGGCTACACCTTC. It is translated as CASSQEWARVYGYTF.

The rearrangement uses TRBV4-2 and TRBJ2-3, with 12 positions matching TRBD2. Losses at the gene ends were 1 base for V and 3 bases for J; bases not matched to a gene: 11. The CDR3 has 19 residues. Germline V gene data show CDR1 as LGHNA and CDR2 as YNFKEQ. The CDR3 DNA reads TGTGCCAGCAGCCAAGGGACTAGCGGGACAGGCGGGGAAACAGATACGCAGTATTTT. It is translated as CASSQGTSGTGGETDTQYF.

The CDR3 sequence: CASSVGTGFVNEQFF. The CDR3 nucleotides read TGTGCCAGCAGCGTCGGGACAGGGTTTGTGAATGAGCAGTTCTTC. The chain employs TRBV9 and TRBJ2-1, with 9 bases aligning to TRBD1. This CDR3 spans 15 amino acids. Germline trimming cut 2 bases from V and 7 bases from J; bases unmatched to any gene: 7. Germline CDR1 reads SGDLS; CDR2 reads YYNGEE.

This chain uses TRBV6-1 with TRBJ1-5; D not certain. The V and J ends lost 4 bases and 1 base respectively, with 8 bases between them. The CDR3 totals 14 residues. The germline CDR1 and CDR2 sequences are MNHNS and SASEGT. In DNA form, the CDR3 reads TGTGCCAGCAGTGGGCATTTAAGCAATCAGCCCCAGCATTTT. Its protein product is CASSGHLSNQPQHF.

For this clone: This CDR3 is also generated by other DNA sequences in the sample. This chain links TRBV7-6 with TRBJ2-1, with D possibly matching TRBD2 (5 bases). CDR1 SGHVS and CDR2 FNYEAQ come from the germline V gene. The length of the CDR3 is 14 residues. Trimming removed 0 bases at V and 4 bases at J, with 7 bases between. Here the CDR3 reads CASSLAGEYNEQFF. CDR3 nucleotide sequence: TGTGCCAGCAGCTTAGCCGGGGAATACAATGAGCAGTTCTTC.